The 30 T cell receptor beta chains presented below share a single source sample, sequenced in a study of tissue T cells after allogeneic stem cell transplantation. Here immunoSEQ multiplex PCR was the method, and the copy in TCRdb shows in-frame clones only, minus some. This repertoire shows fewer than 7,500 clones, about 47% found once; its top ten account for 5.1%. Time point denoted: mouse harvest day 7 after allogeneic transplant. Tail vein injection delivered 10^7 T-cell-depleted bone marrow cells and 10^6 splenic CD5+ T cells. The sequencing input was gut tissue. These receptors were collected from a female BALB/c mouse given C57BL/6 T cells with graft-versus-host disease after an allogeneic hematopoietic cell transplant.

A word on this clone: Gene names are mouse gene names. The sequence runs out 1 residue before the end of the CDR3; the remainder is reconstructed from the germline J gene. The chain links TRBV1 to TRBJ2-4; D assignment may be TRBD1 or TRBD2 (5 bases each). CDR3 length: 15 amino acids. V gave up 0 bases and J gave up 0 bases, with 7 bases separating them. Looked up from germline, CDR1 is NSQYPW and CDR2 is LRSPGD (reference sequence). The CDR3 bases that were read are TGCACCTGCAGTGCAGAGGGGGTTAGTCAAAACACCTTGTAC. Its protein product is CTCSAEGVSQNTLY. The entire CDR3 reads CTCSAEGVSQNTLYF.

This clone has only a few counts. Gene names are mouse gene names. The read falls 1 residue short of the CDR3 end, and the missing part is taken from the germline J gene. The gene calls are TRBV5 and TRBJ2-5, with no clear D. This CDR3 has 18 amino acids. V was cut by 0 bases and J by 0 bases, with 16 bases left in between. Germline V gives CDR1 LGHNA, CDR2 YNLKQL (reference sequence). Partial CDR3 DNA: TGTGCCAGCAGCCAAGATTTAAGAAGGAGGGCTAACCAAGACACCCAGTAC. As protein: CASSQDLRRRANQDTQY. Given in full, the CDR3 is CASSQDLRRRANQDTQYF.

Regarding this clone: Genes and germline are mouse. The read ends 1 residue before the CDR3 terminus; that terminus is restored from the germline J gene. The rearrangement uses TRBV14 and TRBJ2-5, with 11 bases that match TRBD2. CDR3 length equals 15 residues. In germline, CDR1 is SGHDT, CDR2 FRDEAV. The V and J ends lost 2 bases and 2 bases, in that order; junction bases with no gene match: 1. This CDR3 is CASSLLGGRQDTQYF. The sequenced CDR3 bases are TGTGCCAGCAGTTTACTGGGGGGGCGCCAAGACACCCAGTAC.

For this clone: The gene names here belong to mouse. The read comes to an end 1 residue before the CDR3 does, leaving the germline J gene to fill in the end. V usage is TRBV12-2 and J usage is TRBJ2-5; D tentatively fits TRBD1 or TRBD2 (5 bases each). The length of the CDR3 is 13 residues. Per the germline V gene, CDR1 is SGHLS and CDR2 is HYDKME. Between the trimmed V and J ends, which lost 2 bases and 2 bases, there was a span of 7 bases. The sequenced part of the CDR3 DNA is TGTGCCAGCTCTCGGGACGGCCAAGACACCCAGTAC. Protein: CASSRDGQDTQY. The whole CDR3 sequence reads CASSRDGQDTQYF.

This clone was seen a handful of times. Mouse names are used for the genes. Read sequence stops 1 residue before the CDR3 end, and the germline J gene provides the missing end. The V call is TRBV31, the J call TRBJ2-2, with D maybe TRBD1 (5 bases). Deletions cut 8 bases from V and 0 bases from J, with 10 bases between. CDR3 length: 13 amino acids. Germline loops: CDR1 GKSSPN, CDR2 SITVG. CDR3 protein: CAKDSTNTGQLYF. Partial CDR3 DNA: TGTGCCAAAGACAGCACAAACACCGGGCAGCTCTAC. The full variable domain, its missing parts supplied by reference TRBV31 and TRBJ2-2, is AQTIHQWPVAEIKAVGSPLSLGCTIKGKSSPNLYWYWQATGGTLQQLFYSITVGQVESVVQLNLSASRPKDDQFILSTEKLLLSHSGFYLCAKDSTNTGQLYFGEGSKLTVL.

This clone has only a few counts. The germline and genes are mouse ones. The read ends 1 residue before the CDR3 terminus; that terminus is restored from the germline J gene. The rearrangement joins TRBV26 to TRBJ2-4; D is uncertain. From germline, CDR1 is KGHPV and CDR2 FQNQEV (reference sequence). This CDR3 contains 14 residues. Trimming removed 3 bases from V and 0 bases from J, with 7 bases in between. Incomplete CDR3 DNA: TGTGCCAGCAGTCTACCGGTTAGTCAAAACACCTTGTAC. Amino acids: CASSLPVSQNTLY. The full CDR3 is CASSLPVSQNTLYF.

On this clone itself: The listed genes are named as in mouse. The DNA ends 1 residue before the CDR3 does, and the rest of the CDR3 is filled in from the germline J gene. This chain uses TRBV2 with TRBJ1-1; D perhaps matches TRBD1 (6 bases). The germline gives CDR1 LGHNA, CDR2 YSYQKL. Trimming stripped 1 base from V and 2 bases from J, with 8 bases between. The CDR3 is 14 residues long. The CDR3 spells CASSQGGANTEVFF. CDR3 DNA (partial): TGTGCCAGCAGCCAAGGGGGGGCTAACACAGAAGTCTTC.

A note on this clone: The gene names here belong to mouse. The read falls 1 residue short of the CDR3 end, and the missing part is taken from the germline J gene. The rearrangement uses TRBV26 and TRBJ1-4, with TRBD1 identical over 9 bases. Germline V lookup: CDR1 KGHPV, CDR2 FQNQEV (reference sequence). V dropped 4 bases and J dropped 6; count of bases not matched to a gene: 3. The CDR3 runs 14 residues. The CDR3 bases that were read are TGTGCCAGCAGTCCGGGACAGGGAGACGAAAGATTATTT. It is translated as CASSPGQGDERLF. The entire CDR3 sequence reads CASSPGQGDERLFF.

Remarks on this clone: Gene names follow the mouse nomenclature. The read gets to within 1 residue of the CDR3 end, and the germline J gene fills in the rest. This chain links TRBV3 with TRBJ2-4, with 10 bases that match TRBD2. Losses at the gene ends were 1 base for V and 3 bases for J; bases not matched to a gene: 1. Germline V gives CDR1 SNHLY, CDR2 FYNGKV (reference sequence). CDR3 length: 15 amino acids. The CDR3 spells CASSLVWGGQNTLYF. The sequenced CDR3 bases are TGTGCCAGCAGCTTAGTCTGGGGGGGCCAAAACACCTTGTAC.

Turning to this clone: The genes are named according to mouse. With the read ending 1 residue before the CDR3 end, the germline J gene is used to fill in that end. This chain connects TRBV26 to TRBJ2-4; D may be TRBD1 (5 bases). Trimming removed 4 bases from V and 0 bases from J, with 8 bases in between. Germline V CDR1 and CDR2: KGHPV, FQNQEV (reference sequence). The CDR3 totals 14 residues. The covered CDR3 bases are TGTGCCAGCAGTCCCCGGACAAGTCAAAACACCTTGTAC. This translates into CASSPRTSQNTLY. The CDR3 reads in full as CASSPRTSQNTLYF. Looking up the rest from reference TRBV26 and TRBJ2-4 gives the full variable domain: NSKVIQTPRYLVKGQGQKAKMRCIPEKGHPVVFWYQQNKNNEFKFLINFQNQEVLQQIDMTEKRFSAECPSNSPCSLEIQSSEAGDSALYLCASSPRTSQNTLYFGAGTRLSVL.

This clone was detected once. The gene names given are mouse names. The read comes to an end 1 residue before the CDR3 does, leaving the germline J gene to fill in the end. The J gene is TRBJ2-3, the V gene TRBV12-2; D is ambiguous. V was trimmed by 0 bases and J by 0 bases, leaving 6 bases between them. From germline, CDR1 is SGHLS and CDR2 HYDKME. The CDR3 has 14 amino acids. The CDR3 bases that were read are TGTGCCAGCTCTCTCGATGGGAGTGCAGAAACGCTGTAT. Translated, it gives CASSLDGSAETLY. The CDR3 in its entirety is CASSLDGSAETLYF. Using reference TRBV12-2 and TRBJ2-3 for the parts outside the CDR3, the full variable domain is NSGVVQSPRYIIKGKGERSILKCIPISGHLSVAWYQQTQGQELKFFIQHYDKMERDKGNLPSRFSVQQFDDYHSEMNMSALELEDSAVYFCASSLDGSAETLYFGSGTRLTVL.

A note on this clone: Gene and germline names: mouse. The CDR3 end lies 1 residue beyond the end of the read and is filled in from the germline J gene. This rearrangement joins TRBV23 to TRBJ2-7; TRBD2 is the table's D call and was not checked against the DNA. In germline, CDR1 is KGHTA, CDR2 FQNQQP. The CDR3 has 16 residues. The sequenced CDR3 bases are TGCTCCAGCAGTCAACCTGGGGGGGTGAGCTCCTATGAACAGTAC. Protein: CSSSQPGGVSSYEQY. The complete CDR3 sequence is CSSSQPGGVSSYEQYF.

As to this clone: The gene symbols are mouse symbols. The read comes to an end 1 residue before the CDR3 does, leaving the germline J gene to fill in the end. The chain employs TRBV3 and TRBJ2-4, with TRBD2 identical over 10 bases. V was pared by 5 bases and J by 0 bases, with 2 bases of the junction left unmatched. The V gene's germline CDR1 is SNHLY and CDR2 FYNGKV (reference sequence). The CDR3 consists of 15 residues. The DNA read from the CDR3 is TGTGCCAGCAGCCCGGACTGGGGGAGTCAAAACACCTTGTAC. Translating it yields CASSPDWGSQNTLY. The complete CDR3 sequence is CASSPDWGSQNTLYF.

This clone has only a few counts. Gene labels here are mouse ones. The read finishes 1 residue shy of the CDR3 end, and the germline J gene is used to complete it. The chain employs TRBV29 and TRBJ1-1, with TRBD1 matching 9 bases. With V trimmed by 5 bases and J by 4 bases, 2 bases remained unmatched. CDR3 length equals 13 residues. Germline V gene data show CDR1 as MSHET and CDR2 as SYDVDS. The CDR3 sequence is CASSLGQGTEVFF. The CDR3 bases that were read are TGTGCTAGCAGTCTGGGACAGGGCACAGAAGTCTTC. Looking up the rest from reference TRBV29 and TRBJ1-1 gives the full variable domain: DMKVTQMPRYLIKRMGENVLLECGQDMSHETMYWYRQDPGLGLQLIYISYDVDSNSEGDIPKGYRVSRKKREHFSLILDSAKTNQTSVYFCASSLGQGTEVFFGKGTRLTVV.

For this clone: The genes and germline here are from mouse. Coverage ceases 1 residue before the CDR3 finishes, and the germline J gene fills in the end. Other nucleotide sequences from this sample produce the same CDR3. V gene TRBV26 combines with J gene TRBJ2-7, with D possibly TRBD1 on 5 matching bases. The CDR3 has 13 residues. V lost 6 bases and J 0 bases, leaving 9 bases between the germline ends. Germline CDR1 KGHPV, CDR2 FQNQEV (reference sequence). The CDR3 here is CASSSGSSYEQYF. The CDR3 bases that were read are TGTGCCAGCAGCTCAGGGAGCTCCTATGAACAGTAC. The entire variable domain, with the rest obtained from reference TRBV26 and TRBJ2-7, is as follows: NSKVIQTPRYLVKGQGQKAKMRCIPEKGHPVVFWYQQNKNNEFKFLINFQNQEVLQQIDMTEKRFSAECPSNSPCSLEIQSSEAGDSALYLCASSSGSSYEQYFGPGTRLTVL.

There are a few counts of this clone. The genes and germline here are from mouse. With the read ending 1 residue before the CDR3 end, the germline J gene is used to fill in that end. The chain combines TRBV26 with TRBJ1-1, with D perhaps matching TRBD1 (6 bases). Trimming removed 1 base from V and 4 bases from J, with 10 bases in between. The germline CDR1 and CDR2 sequences are KGHPV and FQNQEV (reference sequence). The CDR3 contains 14 residues. The covered CDR3 bases are TGTGCCAGCAGTCTGTACAGGGCGGTCACAGAAGTCTTC. As protein: CASSLYRAVTEVF. The full CDR3 reads CASSLYRAVTEVFF.

Turning to this clone: Gene names are mouse gene names. The DNA ends 1 residue before the CDR3 does, and the rest of the CDR3 is filled in from the germline J gene. This chain connects TRBV26 to TRBJ1-5, with D unresolved. The CDR3 is made up of 13 amino acids. In germline, CDR1 is KGHPV, CDR2 FQNQEV (reference sequence). The V and J ends lost 2 bases and 5 bases respectively, with 7 bases between them. The CDR3 loop reads CASSLGSDQAPLF. CDR3 DNA (partial): TGTGCCAGCAGTCTGGGGTCAGACCAGGCTCCGCTT.

To note about this clone: Gene labels here are mouse ones. The read finishes 1 residue shy of the CDR3 end, and the germline J gene is used to complete it. The V gene is TRBV31, the J gene TRBJ1-6; 7 positions agree with TRBD1. TRBJ1-6 is an open reading frame, and its role is uncertain. Unmatched junction bases numbered 1, after V lost 0 bases and J lost 5 bases. This CDR3 has 14 residues. Per germline, CDR1 GKSSPN and CDR2 SITVG. The CDR3 reads CAWSLGTDNSPLYF. The covered CDR3 bases are TGTGCCTGGAGTCTCGGGACAGATAATTCGCCCCTCTAC.

For this clone: Germline and genes: mouse. The CDR3 goes on 1 residue after the read ends, and that part is filled in from the germline J gene. The chain recombines TRBV29 with TRBJ1-6; D might be TRBD1 (6 bases). TRBJ1-6 carries the ORF label, with uncertain function. CDR1 is MSHET and CDR2 is SYDVDS in the germline V gene. V was trimmed by 6 bases and J by 0 bases, leaving 9 bases between them. The CDR3 contains 15 residues. CDR3 protein: CASRRDISYNSPLYF. Incomplete CDR3 DNA: TGTGCTAGCAGGAGGGACATTTCCTATAATTCGCCCCTCTAC.

This clone has more than one count but fewer than ten. Mouse gene names and germline throughout. The CDR3 is cut off 1 residue early in the read; its end comes from the germline J gene. The gene calls are TRBV26 and TRBJ1-1; TRBD1 aligns across 8 bases. The junction had 4 bases not matched to a gene; V was cut back by 6 bases and J by 4 bases. Germline loops: CDR1 KGHPV, CDR2 FQNQEV (reference sequence). The CDR3 is made up of 13 amino acids. CDR3 DNA (partial): TGTGCCAGCAGCCGTGGACAGGGCACAGAAGTCTTC. Amino acids: CASSRGQGTEVF. The entire CDR3 reads CASSRGQGTEVFF.

A remark on this clone: Compared with germline, one end of the junction differs, possibly owing to a read error. Germline and genes: mouse. Read data end 1 residue before the CDR3 end; the end is taken from the germline J gene. Other nucleotide sequences from this sample produce the same CDR3. The chain combines TRBV16 with TRBJ1-6; D not resolved. TRBJ1-6 is an ORF, and what it does is uncertain. The CDR3 runs to 16 residues. Germline V gene data show CDR1 as SGHSA and CDR2 as FRNQAP. Partial CDR3 DNA: TGCGCAAGCAGCTCGACATTGAATTCCTATAATTCGCCCCTCTAC. Translating gives CASSSTLNSYNSPLY. The entire CDR3 sequence reads CASSSTLNSYNSPLYF.

About this clone itself: The germline and genes are mouse ones. The read ends 1 residue shy of where the CDR3 ends; the end is completed using the germline J gene. This chain uses TRBV23 with TRBJ2-7; the D call in the table, TRBD2, was not verified against the DNA. This CDR3 is built from 14 residues. In germline, CDR1 is KGHTA, CDR2 FQNQQP. The CDR3 reads CSSSQSGWGNEQYF. The covered CDR3 bases are TGCTCCAGCAGTCAATCCGGCTGGGGGAATGAACAGTAC.

The sample holds a few counts of this clone. Gene names follow the mouse nomenclature. Sequencing ends 1 residue short of the CDR3 end; the germline J gene provides the rest. V gene TRBV3 combines with J gene TRBJ1-2, with unresolved D. The CDR3 spans 13 residues. CDR1 is SNHLY and CDR2 is FYNGKV in the germline V gene (reference sequence). Trimming left V 2 bases short and J 1 base short, with 5 bases between. CDR3 DNA (partial): TGTGCCAGCAGCTTAACAATAAACTCCGACTACACC. It codes for CASSLTINSDYT. Given in full, the CDR3 is CASSLTINSDYTF.

This clone was seen a handful of times. The listed genes are named as in mouse. The read ends 1 residue before the CDR3 terminus; that terminus is restored from the germline J gene. The chain carries TRBV16 and TRBJ1-1; 9 bases are shared with TRBD1. Trimming took 3 bases from V and 4 from J; bases not matched to a gene: 0. This CDR3 has 13 amino acids. CDR1 is SGHSA and CDR2 is FRNQAP in the germline V gene. The CDR3 loop reads CASSLTGGTEVFF. The CDR3 DNA, read in part, is TGTGCAAGCAGCTTGACAGGGGGCACAGAAGTCTTC.

This clone was found a few times. Genes here carry mouse names. The CDR3 end falls 1 residue outside the read, so it is completed with the germline J gene. Other nucleotide sequences from this sample produce the same CDR3. V is TRBV13-2 and J is TRBJ2-7; a weak D match, TRBD2 (6 bases). CDR1 and CDR2 (germline): NNHNN, SYGAGS (reference sequence). Deletions cut 0 bases from V and 0 bases from J, with 7 bases between. The CDR3 has 14 amino acids. The DNA read from the CDR3 is TGTGCCAGCGGTGATGTGGGGGTCTCCTATGAACAGTAC. It specifies CASGDVGVSYEQY. In full, the CDR3 reads CASGDVGVSYEQYF.

Points on this clone: Here the gene names and germline are mouse. The CDR3 end lies 1 residue beyond the end of the read and is filled in from the germline J gene. J is TRBJ1-3 and V is TRBV26, with D uncertain. Trimming removed 0 bases at V and 0 bases at J, with 3 bases between. Germline V gene lookup returns CDR1 KGHPV and CDR2 FQNQEV (reference sequence). This CDR3 comprises 14 residues. This CDR3 is CASSLSVSGNTLYF. Partial CDR3 DNA: TGTGCCAGCAGTCTGTCCGTTTCTGGAAATACGCTCTAT.

This clone appeared a few times. Germline and genes here are mouse. The CDR3 extends 1 residue past the end of the read, so its final part is completed from the germline J gene. The V call is TRBV3, the J call TRBJ2-7; TRBD2 aligns across 8 bases. The V gene's germline CDR1 is SNHLY and CDR2 FYNGKV (reference sequence). Losses at the gene ends were 4 bases for V and 1 base for J; bases not matched to a gene: 0. The CDR3 is 13 amino acids. CDR3 sequence: CASSSGGSYEQYF. The DNA read from the CDR3 is TGTGCCAGCAGCTCTGGGGGGTCCTATGAACAGTAC.

This clone has a handful of counts. Germline and genes here are mouse. The read gets to within 1 residue of the CDR3 end, and the germline J gene fills in the rest. The chain employs TRBV13-2 and TRBJ1-4, with 7 bases aligning to TRBD1. CDR3 length: 15 residues. The germline V gene encodes CDR1 NNHNN and CDR2 SYGAGS (reference sequence). Trimming removed 2 bases from V and 3 bases from J; junction bases left unmatched: 4. The CDR3 protein is CASGEPQGANERLFF. CDR3 DNA, as far as it was read: TGTGCCAGCGGTGAGCCTCAGGGGGCCAACGAAAGATTATTT.

With respect to this clone: The listed genes are named as in mouse. The read halts 1 residue ahead of the CDR3 end, with the missing end drawn from the germline J gene. The chain has TRBV16 and TRBJ1-3; D gene ambiguous. V was clipped by 0 bases and J by 0 bases, with 6 bases between them. The CDR3 covers 15 residues. Looked up from germline, CDR1 is SGHSA and CDR2 is FRNQAP. CDR3 region: CASSLEPNSGNTLYF. Incomplete CDR3 DNA: TGTGCAAGCAGCTTAGAACCTAATTCTGGAAATACGCTCTAT. Full variable domain (outside the CDR3, taken from reference TRBV16 and TRBJ1-3): NAGVIQTPRHKVTGKGQEATLWCEPISGHSAVFWYRQTIVQGLEFLTYFRNQAPIDDSGMPKERFSAQMPNQSHSTLKIQSTQPQDSAVYLCASSLEPNSGNTLYFGEGSRLIVV.

Within the sample, this clone is medium-sized. Genes here carry mouse names. The read comes to an end 1 residue before the CDR3 does, leaving the germline J gene to fill in the end. The chain links TRBV20 to TRBJ1-2; 8 bases match TRBD1. The CDR3 has 14 amino acids. CDR1 GFQATS and CDR2 STVNSAI come from the germline V gene. V gave up 0 bases and J gave up 5 bases; unmatched junction bases: 5. CDR3 DNA (partial): TGTGGTGCTAGGGACAGGGGGCGAGGGTCCGACTACACC. The encoded protein is CGARDRGRGSDYT. The CDR3 as a whole reads CGARDRGRGSDYTF.